This TCR beta chain was sequenced during a study of CD8+ T cells in alopecia areata. The overall study: Treated patients received severity scores based on the percentage of scalp area affected. Broader study findings: Especially in alopecia totalis/universalis, lesional scalp showed greater clonality than normal scalp did.

The CDR3 is 14 amino acids. Per the germline V gene, CDR1 is KGHSH and CDR2 is LQKENI. V lost 0 bases, J lost 2 bases, and 8 bases lay in between. Treatment reported: oral pan-JAK inhibitor, 5-10 mg twice daily. Comments on this clone: Its specificity is not known.

Following extraction, RNA underwent reverse transcription to cDNA, which served as the sequencing template. Assay used: immunoSEQ multiplex PCR; TCRdb lists only in-frame clones, some missing. The sample holds around 300,000 clones, 60% seen once. V usage is TRBV18 and J usage is TRBJ2-7; D is ambiguous. This receptor was taken from a human donor with alopecia areata. The sequencing here drew on CD4+ T cells sorted from blood, taken at approximately week 51, from a patient treated with tofacitinib. For the CDR3, the DNA is TGTGCCAGCTCACCACCGGAGTTCCCCTACGAGCAGTACTTC. This codes for CASSPPEFPYEQYF.